A selection of T cell receptor beta chains follows, all from one sample in a study of shared clonotypes between healthy human individuals. Profiled with immunoSEQ multiplex PCR; TCRdb holds only in-frame clones, not every one. The sample records about 680,000 clones, under 95% being singletons. The sample taken for sequencing was naive CD8+ T cells sorted from blood. These receptors originate from a man aged 25 to 45 in good health. CDR3s leave out the opening cysteine and the closing phenylalanine or tryptophan. Not every row has a clone size; where given, it reads once, few, many or a size class.

TRBJ2-5 TRBV6-5 . ASSYRRGGETQY
TRBJ2-2 TRBV5-4 . ASSHRPGELF
TRBJ1-2 TRBV7-8 few ASGGYGYT
TRBJ2-5 TRBV6-5 once ASSKSDTAETQY
TRBJ1-1 TRBV6-1 . ATARAIEAF
TRBJ1-1 TRBV5-1 . ASSSPQGGDMNTEAF
TRBJ2-1 TRBV27 . ASSSGLADNEQF
TRBJ2-2 TRBV7-9 . ASSLVASGTGELF
TRBJ1-2 TRBV4-1 . ASSQEARGDYGYT
TRBJ1-4 TRBV7-6 . ASSLGAGRVREKLF
TRBJ1-2 TRBV14 . ASSQLGGLHGYT
TRBJ1-2 TRBV27 . ASSPYPGPGGDGYT
TRBJ2-1 TRBV27 . ASSLLLVGEQF
TRBJ1-1 TRBV6-5 . ASSTSATRTEAF
TRBJ2-7 TRBV29-1 once SVDVGYGSYEQY
TRBJ2-7 TRBV28 . ASSLDDYEQY
TRBJ2-5 TRBV19 . ASRPDSPQETQY
TRBJ1-2 TRBV4-1 . ASSQVESGTNYGYT
TRBJ2-4 TRBV10-2 once ASNRDRGPLAKNIQY
TRBJ1-2 TRBV29-1 . SVDWGQGYGYT
TRBJ2-7 TRBV4-3 . ASSQEGRGGAYEQY
TRBJ2-7 TRBV7-2 . ASSQTSGKIHEQY
TRBJ2-7 TRBV7-6 . ASSAQGGSYEQY
TRBJ2-1 TRBV7-7 . ASSLVGLAGGGEQF
TRBJ2-7 TRBV4-1 . ASSFRLGPYEQY
TRBJ2-1 TRBV6-1 . ASSEWETSGRAGFYEQF
TRBJ2-7 TRBV28 . ASSPGSTEQY
TRBJ2-5 TRBV6-5 . ASSPPGGVETQY
TRBJ2-1 TRBV2 once ASSDLGASNEQF
TRBJ2-7 TRBV7-9 . ASSFNPSGSYEQY
TRBJ1-1 TRBV25-1 . ASSDRNTEAF
TRBJ1-1 TRBV5-4 . ASSLGTGRGAF
TRBJ2-1 TRBV11-2 . ASSGRQWRDNEQF
TRBJ2-2 TRBV28 . ASSPRWTGVATGELF
TRBJ2-7 TRBV27 . ASGRTLPSSYEQY
TRBJ2-7 TRBV4-1 . ASSQARGTGLYYEQY
TRBJ2-3 TRBV27 . ASTSLKGWGADTQY
TRBJ2-2 TRBV27 . ASSQAGELF
TRBJ2-1 TRBV10-2 . ASRKPNTYNEQF
TRBJ2-1 TRBV10-2 . ASSEGTSGRATDEQF
TRBJ2-2 TRBV9 once ASSVAGVYLTGELF
TRBJ1-1 TRBV13 . ASSLGAGDTEAF